Listed below are T cell receptor beta chains from one sample, sequenced in a study of cytomegalovirus exposure and HLA in healthy donors. Profiled with immunoSEQ multiplex PCR; TCRdb holds only in-frame clones, not every one. The sample shows 150,000 to 200,000 clones, roughly three quarters of them seen only once. The sample comprised PBMCs. These TCRs come from a man between 18 and 29 years old in good health and CMV-seropositive. The CDR3 runs from the conserved cysteine through the conserved F or W. The order of the fields is V gene, J gene, CDR3 protein.

V gene: TRBV5-4
J gene: TRBJ2-1
CDR3 protein: CASIPTSGTEQFF

V gene: TRBV5-5
J gene: TRBJ2-3
CDR3 protein: CASSLDRVETDTQYF

V gene: TRBV18
J gene: TRBJ1-1
CDR3 protein: CASSSSLGENTEAFF

V gene: TRBV6-5
J gene: TRBJ2-3
CDR3 protein: CASSLDRATDTQYF

V gene: TRBV4-1
J gene: TRBJ1-4
CDR3 protein: CASSLQLGGEKLFF

V gene: TRBV7-2
J gene: TRBJ2-3
CDR3 protein: CASSLAAGTGRGDTQYF

V gene: TRBV10-3
J gene: TRBJ2-1
CDR3 protein: CATAAGEQFF

V gene: TRBV6-1
J gene: TRBJ1-1
CDR3 protein: CASSEGGGIFAEAFF

V gene: TRBV28
J gene: TRBJ2-3
CDR3 protein: CASSFETGGGPSTDTQYF

V gene: TRBV28
J gene: TRBJ1-2
CDR3 protein: CASGAAGHTLYGYTF

V gene: TRBV2
J gene: TRBJ1-2
CDR3 protein: CAGLQGVNYGYTF

V gene: TRBV7-7
J gene: TRBJ2-3
CDR3 protein: CASSTGQVTDTQYF

V gene: TRBV6-1
J gene: TRBJ1-1
CDR3 protein: CASRELVNTEAFF

V gene: TRBV5-6
J gene: TRBJ1-6
CDR3 protein: CASSQTGERSPLHF

V gene: TRBV10-3
J gene: TRBJ1-2
CDR3 protein: CATWAGDYGYTF

V gene: TRBV5-1
J gene: TRBJ2-3
CDR3 protein: CASTPSGRGVDTQYF

V gene: TRBV6-5
J gene: TRBJ1-2
CDR3 protein: CASRPTGARGYTF

V gene: TRBV15
J gene: TRBJ1-2
CDR3 protein: CATSIGTLLSYTF

V gene: TRBV2
J gene: TRBJ1-2
CDR3 protein: CASSETTYGYTF

V gene: TRBV15
J gene: TRBJ2-1
CDR3 protein: CATSRVQGADNEQFF

V gene: TRBV5-6
J gene: TRBJ1-5
CDR3 protein: CASSARGRNQPQHF

V gene: TRBV9
J gene: TRBJ1-2
CDR3 protein: CASSVGAGTGVSYGYTF

V gene: TRBV7-9
J gene: TRBJ1-3
CDR3 protein: CASSLPGQGSSGNTIYF

V gene: TRBV6-5
J gene: TRBJ1-5
CDR3 protein: CASRPSDSSNQPQHF

V gene: TRBV13
J gene: TRBJ2-5
CDR3 protein: CASSPVLEEETQYF

V gene: TRBV6-6
J gene: TRBJ1-1
CDR3 protein: CASRQRAERNTEAFF

V gene: TRBV1
J gene: TRBJ2-5
CDR3 protein: CTSSLGGQETQYF

V gene: TRBV25-1
J gene: TRBJ1-1
CDR3 protein: CASSGGPTGLNTEAFF

V gene: TRBV28
J gene: TRBJ1-5
CDR3 protein: CASSLGTAAINQPQHF

V gene: TRBV29-1
J gene: TRBJ1-2
CDR3 protein: CSGGPSETGYTF

V gene: TRBV30
J gene: TRBJ1-2
CDR3 protein: CACSRGRGCTF

V gene: TRBV30
J gene: TRBJ1-2
CDR3 protein: CASRDREGYTF

V gene: TRBV6-5
J gene: TRBJ2-5
CDR3 protein: CASSYSGGGAQYF

V gene: TRBV2
J gene: TRBJ2-5
CDR3 protein: CASSDQSSETQYF

V gene: TRBV2
J gene: TRBJ2-3
CDR3 protein: CASSIGRTDTQYF

V gene: TRBV5-6
J gene: TRBJ1-4
CDR3 protein: CASSLTGNNEKLFF

V gene: TRBV6-5
J gene: TRBJ1-2
CDR3 protein: CASWGRDTLPYGYTF

V gene: TRBV7-3
J gene: TRBJ1-6
CDR3 protein: CASSRGTEDSPLHF

V gene: TRBV6-6
J gene: TRBJ2-1
CDR3 protein: CASSRLADNEQFF

V gene: TRBV18
J gene: TRBJ1-1
CDR3 protein: CASSPLTRNTEAFF

V gene: TRBV11-3
J gene: TRBJ1-1
CDR3 protein: CASSFAGRQNTEAFF